These 6 T cell receptor beta chains came from one sample sequenced in a study of blood T cell repertoires in COVID-19. Sequencing was performed with immunoSEQ multiplex PCR; in TCRdb, only in-frame clones are kept and a portion is missing. Seen here are roughly 200,000 clones, 75% to 85% observed once, and the top ten hold roughly 1.3%. Sequencing was done on a sample of peripheral blood. These receptors all come from a woman under 40 with COVID-19, enrolled during active disease.

Only one count was recorded for this clone. Here the CDR3 reads CASSAQGDTQYF. In nucleotides, the CDR3 is TGTGCCAGCAGCGCCCAGGGAGATACGCAGTATTTT. The V call is TRBV7-3, the J call TRBJ2-3; tentatively, D is TRBD1 (5 bases). V lost 5 bases, J lost 5 bases, and 8 bases lay in between. The germline V gene encodes CDR1 SGHTA and CDR2 FQGTGA. This CDR3 is 12 amino acids long.

This clone was counted a few times. The V gene is TRBV5-4, the J gene TRBJ1-2, with 7 bases identical to TRBD1. Germline V gives CDR1 SGHNT, CDR2 YYREEE (reference sequence). V shed 0 bases and J 6 bases; nucleotides not matched to a gene: 8. The CDR3 is 15 residues long. The CDR3 nucleotides are TGTGCCAGCAGCTTGGACGAAGCAGGGGGAAATGGCTACACCTTC. Translating gives CASSLDEAGGNGYTF. The full variable domain, its missing parts supplied by reference TRBV5-4 and TRBJ1-2, is ETGVTQSPTHLIKTRGQQVTLRCSSQSGHNTVSWYQQALGQGPQFIFQYYREEENGRGNFPPRFSGLQFPNYSSELNVNALELDDSALYLCASSLDEAGGNGYTFGSGTRLTVV.

The genes are TRBV21-1 and TRBJ2-7; the table's D call of TRBD1 was not tested on the DNA. TRBV21-1 is deemed a pseudogene. The length of the CDR3 is 17 residues. The CDR3 is CASSKSPDTRGFDEQYF. DNA for the CDR3: TGTGCCAGCAGCAAATCTCCGGACACCCGTGGATTCGACGAGCAGTACTTC.

This chain uses TRBV7-8 with TRBJ1-6; 9 nucleotides align to TRBD1. Germline V lookup: CDR1 SGHVS, CDR2 FQNEAQ. J lost 7 bases, V lost 1 base, and 2 bases had no gene match. The CDR3 has 15 amino acids. CDR3 loop: CASSLEGQGNSPLHF. CDR3 in DNA: TGTGCCAGCAGCTTAGAGGGACAGGGAAATTCACCCCTCCACTTT. Looking up the rest from reference TRBV7-8 and TRBJ1-6 gives the full variable domain: GAGVSQSPRYKVAKRGQDVALRCDPISGHVSLFWYQQALGQGPEFLTYFQNEAQLDKSGLPSDRFFAERPEGSVSTLKIQRTQQEDSAVYLCASSLEGQGNSPLHFGNGTRLTVT.

This chain links TRBV5-4 with TRBJ1-2; D is uncertain. Germline lookup yields CDR1 SGHNT and CDR2 YYREEE (reference sequence). Trimming stripped 0 bases from V and 0 bases from J, with 6 bases between. The CDR3 has 14 residues. The CDR3 DNA follows: TGTGCCAGCAGCTTGGACACCCCTAACTATGGCTACACCTTC. Protein sequence: CASSLDTPNYGYTF.

V usage is TRBV1 and J usage is TRBJ2-7; the table's D gene call, TRBD1, was not cross checked with the DNA. TRBV1 is reported as a pseudogene. The CDR3 loop spans 15 amino acids. This CDR3 reads CTSSQDYTGRYEQYF. Here the CDR3 DNA reads TGCACCAGCAGCCAAGATTATACAGGAAGGTACGAGCAGTACTTC.